This T cell receptor (beta chain) was found in a study of blood T cells in healthy people across ages. A word on this clonotype: Its antigen is unknown.

Together with a sample-barcoded 5' primer, a J-beta primer mix was included in a second PCR lasting roughly 7 to 11 cycles. TCRdb passed the 5' RACE reads through MiXCR, listing each CDR3 protein once. The data show 1.5 million to 2 million distinct CDR3 sequences, roughly 32% seen once. Trimming removed 3 bases at V and 0 bases at J, with 11 bases between. Germline CDR1 reads SGDLS; CDR2 reads YYNGEE. This CDR3 has 15 residues. The individuals who served as donors were healthy Caucasians living in Russia, aged about 6 to 100. Regarding the study as a whole: Bulk PBMC profiling left naive and antigen-experienced comparisons inconclusive.

The rearrangement joins TRBV9 to TRBJ2-3; D remains unclear. Sequences were obtained from blood. The TCR was taken from a woman aged 25 to 39 in good health. The chain's CDR3 is CASSDKAGSTDTQYF. DNA for the CDR3: TGTGCCAGCAGCGACAAAGCTGGCAGCACAGATACGCAGTATTTT.